This TCR beta chain was found in a study of Graves' ophthalmopathy and Graves' hyperthyroidism. Per the germline V gene, CDR1 is MDHEN and CDR2 is SYDVKM. V lost 6 bases, J lost 6 bases, and 11 bases lay in between. The CDR3 totals 12 residues. Amplification from RNA transcripts yielded the TCR beta CDR3 regions. RT-PCR was first run with HTBI primers, then multiplex PCR in a second round. TCRdb itself ran the multiplex PCR reads through MiXCR, one entry per CDR3 protein. The sample lists 170,000 or so distinct CDR3 sequences; over 35% were seen once. V gene TRBV28 combines with J gene TRBJ1-1, with unresolved D. Material for sequencing was peripheral blood. The origin of this receptor is a woman aged 35 to 49 with Graves' ophthalmopathy. The CDR3 reads CASSFDVPEAFF. The CDR3, as DNA: TGTGCCAGCAGCTTCGATGTCCCTGAAGCTTTCTTT.